Listed here is a single TCR beta chain. Its antigen is unknown. V was pared by 7 bases and J by 5 bases, with 22 bases between. This CDR3 contains 15 residues. CDR1 and CDR2 (germline): SQVTM, ANQGSEA. A second 7 to 11 cycle PCR used barcoded and J-beta primers. A single record per CDR3 protein comes from TCRdb applying MiXCR to the 5' RACE reads. This sample yields roughly 500,000 distinct CDR3 sequences, of which about 25% are seen a single time; 15% to 20% belongs to the top ten. This specimen belongs to a study of blood T cells in healthy people across ages. There were healthy Caucasian individuals from Russia, aged 6 to 90, serving as donors. Overall study findings and caveats: With naive T cell percentage, TCR beta diversity showed a strong correlation. Diversity estimated from one million T cells was considered an underestimate. A conclusive naive versus antigen-experienced comparison was prevented by the unsorted PBMCs.

Sequencing was done on a sample of blood. The receptor was isolated from a woman between 70 and 85 years old in good health. The rearrangement uses TRBV29-1 and TRBJ2-3, with a weak D call TRBD2 (6 bases). Here the CDR3 reads CSGEERRGMKDTQYF. As DNA, the CDR3 is TGCAGCGGAGAAGAGAGACGGGGGATGAAAGATACGCAGTATTTT.